This T cell receptor (beta chain) was identified during a study of human T cells and chemical hapten exposure. Time point meaning: patch test 2, 6 weeks after DPC sensitization. The treatment here: therapeutic diphenylcyclopropenone sensitization with weekly scalp DPC. One entry per CDR3 protein results from TCRdb running MiXCR on the RACE reads. This table holds just over 350,000 distinct CDR3 sequences, around 6% found once. With respect to this clonotype: The target antigen is unknown.

Study-level points and caveats: Clustering by CDR3 similarity yielded significantly more large clusters from expanded TCRs than controls.

This CDR3 has 12 residues. The germline V gene has CDR1 LGHNA and CDR2 YSLEER. Trimming left V 4 bases short and J 6 bases short, with 10 bases between. Sample: whole blood, taken in connection with sensitization to the hapten diphenylcyclopropenone (DPC). This clonotype originated in a woman in her late teens or twenties with alopecia areata. Some clones in this sample may be carry-over from other donors' samples. The chain joins TRBV4-3 to TRBJ2-7; tentatively, D is TRBD1 or TRBD2 (6 bases each). In DNA, the CDR3 is TGCGCCAGCAGCCGGGGGGCAGGCGAGCAGTACTTC. Translation gives CASSRGAGEQYF.